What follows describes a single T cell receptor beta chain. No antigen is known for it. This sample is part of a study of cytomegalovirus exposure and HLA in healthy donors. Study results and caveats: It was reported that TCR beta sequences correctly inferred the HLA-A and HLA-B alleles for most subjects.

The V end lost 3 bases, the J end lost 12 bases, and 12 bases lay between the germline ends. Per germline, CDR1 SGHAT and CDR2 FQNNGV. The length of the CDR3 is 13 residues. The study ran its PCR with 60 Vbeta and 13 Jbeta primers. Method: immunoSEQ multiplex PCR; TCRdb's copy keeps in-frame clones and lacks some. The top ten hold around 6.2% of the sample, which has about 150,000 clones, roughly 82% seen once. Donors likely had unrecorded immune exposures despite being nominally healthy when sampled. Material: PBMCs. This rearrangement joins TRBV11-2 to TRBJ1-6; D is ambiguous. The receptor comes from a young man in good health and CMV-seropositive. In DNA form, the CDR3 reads TGTGCCAGCAGCTTCGCCGGGGTTGTACCCCTCCACTTT. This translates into CASSFAGVVPLHF.